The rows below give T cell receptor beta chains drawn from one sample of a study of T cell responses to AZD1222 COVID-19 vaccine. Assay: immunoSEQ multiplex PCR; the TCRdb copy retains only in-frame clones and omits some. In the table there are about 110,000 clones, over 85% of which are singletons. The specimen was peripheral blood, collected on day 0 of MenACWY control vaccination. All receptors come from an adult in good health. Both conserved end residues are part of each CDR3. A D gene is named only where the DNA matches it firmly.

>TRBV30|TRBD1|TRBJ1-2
CATPEGPGGYGYTF
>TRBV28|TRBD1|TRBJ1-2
CASSSTTGYHYGYTF
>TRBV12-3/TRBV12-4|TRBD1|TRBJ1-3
CASRVTGSAIYF
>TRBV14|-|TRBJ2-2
CASSQVNTGELFF
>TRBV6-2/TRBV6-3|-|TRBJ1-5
CASSYSSPSPNQPQHF
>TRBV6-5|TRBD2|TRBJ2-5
CASTWTSGTQETQYF
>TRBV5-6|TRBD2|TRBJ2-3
CASSFSRGGTDTQYF
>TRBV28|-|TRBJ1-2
CASSDYRDYGYTF
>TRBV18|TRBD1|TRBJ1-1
CASSPDRVWTEAFF
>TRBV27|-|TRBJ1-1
CASSFGRGREAFF
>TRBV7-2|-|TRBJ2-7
CASSLNALEQYF
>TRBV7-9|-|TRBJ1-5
CASSLSQNNQPQHF
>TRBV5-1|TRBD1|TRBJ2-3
CASSATGGADTQYF
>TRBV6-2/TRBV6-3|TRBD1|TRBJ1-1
CASSPGGSGNTEAFF
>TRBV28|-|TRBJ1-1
CASSLFHPTETNTEAFF
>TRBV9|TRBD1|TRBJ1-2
CASSEGTGGYYGYTF
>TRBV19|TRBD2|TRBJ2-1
CASSIVAGDYNEQFF
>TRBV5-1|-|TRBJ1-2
CASSRTAGAGGYTF
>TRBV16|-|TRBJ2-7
CASSPYQGSYEQYF
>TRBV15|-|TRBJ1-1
CATSRAGAGWNTEAFF
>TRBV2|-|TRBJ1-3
CASDAKTGSGNTIYF
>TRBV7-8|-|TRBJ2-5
CASSLRGLMLETQYF
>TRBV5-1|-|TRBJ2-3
CASRWDQSTDTQYF
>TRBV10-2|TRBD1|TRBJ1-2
CASRKTGEGDGYTF
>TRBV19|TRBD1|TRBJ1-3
CASSRQGSGNTIYF
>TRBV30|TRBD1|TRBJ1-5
CAWSEVTGVQPQHF
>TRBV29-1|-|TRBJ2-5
CSVATPQETQYF
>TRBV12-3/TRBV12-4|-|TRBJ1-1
CASRQDLNTEAFF
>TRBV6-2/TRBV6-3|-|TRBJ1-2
CASSVQSNYGYTF
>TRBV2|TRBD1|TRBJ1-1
CASSVPWTGLMNTEAFF
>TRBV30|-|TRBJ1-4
CAWSARGEKLFF
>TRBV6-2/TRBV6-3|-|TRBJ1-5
CASSYSGRGNQPQHF
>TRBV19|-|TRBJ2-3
CASSIGGVGTDTQYF
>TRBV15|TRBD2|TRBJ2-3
CATSRVLAGGVDTQYF
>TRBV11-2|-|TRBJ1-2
CASSLINIRPPNYGYTF
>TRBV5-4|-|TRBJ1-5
CASSSEPQGPQHF
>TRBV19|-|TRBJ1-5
CASSMGHGQPQHF
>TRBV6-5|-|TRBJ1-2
CASSYVVGRGYGYTF
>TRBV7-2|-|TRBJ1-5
CASSLGANQPQHF
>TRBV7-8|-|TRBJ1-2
CASREQQGYGYTF
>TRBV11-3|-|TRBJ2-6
CASSLSLPGANVLTF